The clone carrying this TCR beta chain was detected many times. Its target is not known. Unique molecular identifiers featured in how the TCRbeta library was prepared. TCRdb redid the calling of the PCR reads with MiXCR, one entry per CDR3 protein. The sample yields about 290,000 distinct CDR3 sequences, over 9.5% seen once. The length of the CDR3 is 13 residues. The germline V gene has CDR1 LGHNA and CDR2 YSLEER. Trimming left V 4 bases short and J 9 bases short, with 15 bases between. This entry belongs to a study of T-cell reconstitution after alpha-beta-depleted transplantation in children. Study-wide points: The study traced high day-60 TCRbeta diversity in some patients to surviving recipient T cells and thymic progenitors. Among T cells one year after transplant, newly produced cells accounted for most counts and diversity. It was reported that alpha-beta T cells came from several hundred expanded graft clones (about two months after transplant).

The origin of this receptor is a boy under two years old with acute myeloid leukemia, due to receive a stem cell transplant. The material sequenced was PBMCs, taken before TCRalphabeta/CD19-depleted stem cell transplant. The chain employs TRBV4-3 and TRBJ2-5; TRBD1 or TRBD2 may be the D gene (6 bases each). The CDR3 DNA sequence: TGCGCCAGCAGCCCAGGCGTTAGGGGGGCCCAGTACTTC. Protein product: CASSPGVRGAQYF.